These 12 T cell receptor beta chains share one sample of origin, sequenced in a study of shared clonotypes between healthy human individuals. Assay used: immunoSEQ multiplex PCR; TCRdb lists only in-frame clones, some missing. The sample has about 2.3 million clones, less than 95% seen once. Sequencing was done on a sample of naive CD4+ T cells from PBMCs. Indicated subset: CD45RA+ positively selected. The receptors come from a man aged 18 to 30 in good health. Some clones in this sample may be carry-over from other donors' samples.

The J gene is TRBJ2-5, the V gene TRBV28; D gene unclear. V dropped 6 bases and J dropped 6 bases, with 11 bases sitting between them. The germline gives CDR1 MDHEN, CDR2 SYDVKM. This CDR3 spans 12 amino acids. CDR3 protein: CASSPGYQTQYF. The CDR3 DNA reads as TGTGCCAGCAGCCCCGGATATCAGACCCAGTACTTC.

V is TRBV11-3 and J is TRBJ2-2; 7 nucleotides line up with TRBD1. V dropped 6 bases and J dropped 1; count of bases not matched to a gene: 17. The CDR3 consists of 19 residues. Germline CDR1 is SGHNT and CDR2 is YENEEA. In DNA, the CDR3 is TGTGCCAGCAGTGGCTGGGGACAGACCAACTCGATGAACACCGGGGAGCTGTTTTTT. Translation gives CASSGWGQTNSMNTGELFF.

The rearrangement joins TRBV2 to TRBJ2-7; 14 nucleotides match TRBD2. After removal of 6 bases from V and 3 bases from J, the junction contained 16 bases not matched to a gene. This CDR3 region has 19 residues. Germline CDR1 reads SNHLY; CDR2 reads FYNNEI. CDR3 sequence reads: CASSNLRGGTSGSIYEQYF. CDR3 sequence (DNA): TGTGCCAGCAGCAACCTGCGAGGGGGGACTAGCGGGAGTATCTACGAGCAGTACTTC.

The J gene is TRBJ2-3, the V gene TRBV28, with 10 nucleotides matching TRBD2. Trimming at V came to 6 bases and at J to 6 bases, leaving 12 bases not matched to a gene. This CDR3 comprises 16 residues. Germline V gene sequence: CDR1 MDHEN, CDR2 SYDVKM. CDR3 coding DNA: TGTGCCAGCAGCCAACTAGAGCGGGAGGGCCCCGATACGCAGTATTTT. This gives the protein CASSQLEREGPDTQYF.

CDR3 region: CASGVLSEAFF. CDR3 in DNA: TGTGCCAGCGGGGTTTTGAGTGAAGCTTTCTTT. The V call is TRBV27, the J call TRBJ1-1; no clear D. This CDR3 comprises 11 residues. Trimming cost V 8 bases and J 7 bases, with 11 bases left between them. Germline-derived CDR1 and CDR2 are MNHEY and SMNVEV (reference sequence).

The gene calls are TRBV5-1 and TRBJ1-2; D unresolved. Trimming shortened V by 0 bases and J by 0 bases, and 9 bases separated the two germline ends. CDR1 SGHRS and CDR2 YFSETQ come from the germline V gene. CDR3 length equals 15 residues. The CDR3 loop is CASSLGQPANYGYTF. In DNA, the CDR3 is TGCGCCAGCAGCTTGGGACAACCAGCTAACTATGGCTACACCTTC.

The CDR3 is CASSLSPQGVTEQFF. The CDR3 bases are TGTGCCAGCAGCTTAAGCCCACAGGGGGTCACTGAGCAGTTCTTC. This chain links TRBV7-3 with TRBJ2-1; TRBD1 aligns across 8 bases. This CDR3 is built from 15 residues. V trimming: 1 base; J trimming: 9 bases; junction bases outside the gene matches: 8. Germline V gene data show CDR1 as SGHTA and CDR2 as FQGTGA.

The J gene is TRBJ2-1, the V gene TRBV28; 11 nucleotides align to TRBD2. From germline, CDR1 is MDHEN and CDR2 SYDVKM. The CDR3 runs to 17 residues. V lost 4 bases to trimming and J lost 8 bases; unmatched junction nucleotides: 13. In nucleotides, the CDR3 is TGTGCCAGCAGTTATGACGGTAGCGGGAGGGCCTTGTATGAGCAGTTCTTC. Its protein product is CASSYDGSGRALYEQFF.

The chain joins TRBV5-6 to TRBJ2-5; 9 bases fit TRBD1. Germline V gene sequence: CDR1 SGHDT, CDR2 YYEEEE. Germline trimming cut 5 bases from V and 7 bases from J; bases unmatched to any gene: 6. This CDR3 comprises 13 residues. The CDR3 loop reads CASSTGGSGTQYF. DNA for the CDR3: TGTGCCAGCAGTACAGGGGGCAGCGGGACCCAGTACTTC.

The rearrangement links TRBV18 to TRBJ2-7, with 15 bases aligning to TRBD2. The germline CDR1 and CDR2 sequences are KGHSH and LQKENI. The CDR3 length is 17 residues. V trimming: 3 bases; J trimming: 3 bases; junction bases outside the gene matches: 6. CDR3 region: CASSPPGLAGGIYEQYF. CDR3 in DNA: TGTGCCAGCTCACCCCCCGGACTAGCGGGAGGGATCTACGAGCAGTACTTC.

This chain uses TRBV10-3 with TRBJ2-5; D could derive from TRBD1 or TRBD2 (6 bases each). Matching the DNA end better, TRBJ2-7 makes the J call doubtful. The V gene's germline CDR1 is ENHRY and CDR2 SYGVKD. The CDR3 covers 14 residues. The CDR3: CAIGGPEKNYEQYF. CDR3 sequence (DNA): TGTGCCATCGGGGGGCCGGAGAAAAATTACGAGCAGTACTTC.

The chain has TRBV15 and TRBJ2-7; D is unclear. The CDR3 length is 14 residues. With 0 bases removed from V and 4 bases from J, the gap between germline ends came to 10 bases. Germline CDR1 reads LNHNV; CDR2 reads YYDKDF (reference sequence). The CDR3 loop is CATSRDRTPYEQYF. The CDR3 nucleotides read TGTGCCACCAGCAGAGATCGAACGCCGTACGAGCAGTACTTC.